The T cell receptor (beta chain) described here comes from a study of cytomegalovirus exposure and HLA in healthy donors. Background on the study: Later, an analysis reported that the 95 to 150 validation repertoires had used the same platform as the approximately 630 first-cohort repertoires. Study-wide findings and caveats: A few CMV-associated chains were confirmed in vitro to be specific for CMV antigens.

Regarding this clone: The target antigen is unknown.

The protocol was immunoSEQ multiplex PCR, while the TCRdb copy is restricted to in-frame clones and leaves out a portion. The sample holds fewer than 200,000 clones, roughly 91% seen once. V lost 8 bases, J lost 5 bases, and 22 bases lay in between. CDR1 and CDR2 from the germline V gene are SQVTM and ANQGSEA. CDR3 length equals 14 residues. V and J are TRBV29-1 and TRBJ2-7; possibly TRBD1 for D (7 bases). Sequenced material: PBMCs. The sequence came from a man aged 18 to 35 in good health and CMV-seropositive. The CDR3, as DNA: TGCAGCATTGTAAAAGGAGGGGGCGGGGACGAGCAGTACTTC. Protein: CSIVKGGGGDEQYF.